The clone carrying this TCR beta chain came up a few times. Its antigen is as yet unknown. The data belong to a study of tissue T cells after allogeneic stem cell transplantation. Overall study: Pathologist review favored tissue samples showing histologically apparent lymphocytes.

Findings of the study overall: The study did not identify alloreactive or antigen-specific tissue TCRs, and some clones might be persisting host cells. Sampling depth was limited, and the cohort was small and clinically varied.

The CDR3 totals 12 residues. Germline CDR1 reads SQVTM; CDR2 reads ANQGSEA. Trimming removed 7 bases from V and 4 bases from J, with 13 bases in between. Data came from immunoSEQ multiplex PCR; TCRdb stores just in-frame clones and leaves some out. The sample yields under 4,500 clones, approximately 66% seen once. This clonotype was sampled from a male donor older than 55 with lung cancer. The gene calls are TRBV29-1 and TRBJ1-2; D may be TRBD1 (5 bases). Specimen: left colon tissue, collected at autopsy. CDR3 amino acids: CSARSGTYGYTF. The DNA for the CDR3 is TGCAGCGCCCGGAGCGGGACCTATGGCTACACCTTC. Full variable domain (outside the CDR3, taken from reference TRBV29-1 and TRBJ1-2): SAVISQKPSRDICQRGTSLTIQCQVDSQVTMMFWYRQQPGQSLTLIATANQGSEATYESGFVIDKFPISRPNLTFSTLTVSNMSPEDSSIYLCSARSGTYGYTFGSGTRLTVV.